This T cell receptor (beta chain) was retrieved from a study of metastatic and nonmetastatic thyroid tumors. Regarding this clone: Different DNA sequences within this sample yield the same CDR3.

There are 15 residues in the CDR3. Trimming pared 2 bases from V and 5 bases from J, leaving 15 bases between. Germline V gives CDR1 KGHSH, CDR2 LQKENI. No treatment had been given to any patient before thyroid surgery. TCRdb re-analyzed the PCR reads using MiXCR. Of 75,000 to 100,000 clones listed, roughly 12% are singletons. The TCR was taken from a female donor with papillary thyroid cancer or a benign thyroid nodule (not recorded which). Some clones in this sample may be carry-over from other donors' samples. The specimen sequenced was blood. V usage is TRBV18 and J usage is TRBJ2-5; D remains ambiguous. CDR3 nucleotides: TGTGCCAGCTCACCAGCGTCTGTGTGGACGGAGACCCAGTACTTC. Translating it yields CASSPASVWTETQYF.